The source of this T cell receptor (beta chain) is a study of Ad26.COV2.S vaccination and SARS-CoV-2 variants. At the level of the study: Ad26.COV2.S given intramuscularly, once or twice 56 days apart.

This clone showed up just once. Per germline, CDR1 SGDLS and CDR2 YYNGEE. V lost 4 bases and J lost 3, with 11 bases in between. The CDR3 runs to 13 residues. Treatment: some 20 received Ad26.COV2.S at low or high dose, single or two shots; a few received placebo; per-sample allocation not given. After the first vaccine or placebo injection, samples were drawn on day 63. As its vector, the vaccine had Ad26, which expressed Wuhan-strain SARS-CoV-2 spike. This table comes from immunoSEQ multiplex PCR, and its TCRdb copy is limited to in-frame clones, with some not included. Of more than 300,000 clones listed, around nine tenths are singletons.

The source of this sequence is a person aged 18-60 years who received the Ad26.COV2.S COVID-19 vaccine or a placebo. V and J are TRBV9 and TRBJ2-7; possible D gene TRBD2, 5 bases. This sample comprised peripheral blood, obtained in a trial of Ad26.COV2.S vaccine versus placebo. The CDR3 DNA reads as TGTGCCAGCAGCCCACCGGGGTTCTACGAGCAGTACTTC. It is translated as CASSPPGFYEQYF.